In its sample, the clone carrying this T cell receptor (beta chain) was seen many times. As yet, its antigen is unknown. These data belong to a study of T cells in Graves' hyperthyroidism and ophthalmopathy. Notes on the study in general: Patients with ophthalmopathy were separated from those with stable hyperthyroidism by a 13 V-J model. Median prediction lead before ophthalmopathy onset was around seven months with the model.

Amplified TCR beta CDR3 regions derived from RNA transcripts. The HTBI primer set was used in a first-round RT-PCR of the TCR CDR3. TCRdb re-analysed the multiplex PCR reads in MiXCR, keeping a single row per CDR3 protein. The table lists roughly 740,000 distinct CDR3 sequences, roughly 15% of them singletons. Trimming took 6 bases from V and 1 from J, leaving 10 bases between them. The length of the CDR3 is 13 residues. The chain uses TRBV12-3 or TRBV12-4 and TRBJ2-7; D is possibly TRBD1 (6 bases). The sequenced sample was blood. This receptor was identified in a man aged 18 to 29 with Graves' hyperthyroidism. The CDR3 sequence is CASSEQGSYEQYF. The CDR3 DNA is TGTGCCAGCAGCGAACAGGGATCCTACGAGCAGTACTTC.